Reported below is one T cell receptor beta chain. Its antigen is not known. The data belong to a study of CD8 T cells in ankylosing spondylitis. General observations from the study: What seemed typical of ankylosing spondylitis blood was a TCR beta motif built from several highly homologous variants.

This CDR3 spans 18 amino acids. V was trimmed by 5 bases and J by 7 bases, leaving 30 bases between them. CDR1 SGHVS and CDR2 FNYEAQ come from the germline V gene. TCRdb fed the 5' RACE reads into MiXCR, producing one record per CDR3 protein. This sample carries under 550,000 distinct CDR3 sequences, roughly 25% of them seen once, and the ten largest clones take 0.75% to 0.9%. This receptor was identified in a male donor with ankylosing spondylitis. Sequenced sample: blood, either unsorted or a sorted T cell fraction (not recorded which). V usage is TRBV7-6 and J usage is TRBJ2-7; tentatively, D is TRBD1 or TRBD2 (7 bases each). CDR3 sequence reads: CASSQAIYRGGQAGEQYF. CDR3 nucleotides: TGTGCCAGCAGCCAGGCGATTTACAGGGGAGGGCAGGCGGGAGAGCAGTACTTC. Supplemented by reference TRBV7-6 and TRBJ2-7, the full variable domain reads GAGVSQSPRYKVTKRGQDVALRCDPISGHVSLYWYRQALGQGPEFLTYFNYEAQQDKSGLPNDRFSAERPEGSISTLTIQRTEQRDSAMYRCASSQAIYRGGQAGEQYFGPGTRLTVT.